The clone carrying this T cell receptor beta chain was seen many times. Its antigen is not known. The data derive from a study of early T cells in non-severe SARS-CoV-2 infection. Turning to the study itself: Sequencing input comprised bulk RNA from unsorted whole blood; chain pairing was not available. General observations from the study: VDJdb matching skewed toward anti-spike CD8 responses, missing private and CD4 specificities.

This CDR3 has 16 residues. Germline assignment: CDR1 SGHAT and CDR2 FQNNGV. V gave up 6 bases and J gave up 4 bases, with 20 bases separating them. Unique molecular identifiers tagged individual cDNA molecules. TCRdb re-derived calls from the 5' RACE reads in MiXCR, one entry per CDR3 protein. The sample shows 30,000 to 45,000 distinct CDR3 sequences, over 8.5% of them seen only once. V is TRBV11-2 and J is TRBJ2-3; TRBD1 might be the D (6 bases). The TCR originated in an adult who was a healthcare worker with PCR-confirmed SARS-CoV-2 infection or an uninfected control (not recorded which). The sample was whole blood. CDR3 region: CASSLTGHAGPDTQYF. CDR3 nucleotides: TGTGCCAGCAGTTTAACGGGACACGCGGGCCCAGATACGCAGTATTTT. Using reference TRBV11-2 and TRBJ2-3 for the parts outside the CDR3, the full variable domain is EAGVAQSPRYKIIEKRQSVAFWCNPISGHATLYWYQQILGQGPKLLIQFQNNGVVDDSQLPKDRFSAERLKGVDSTLKIQPAKLEDSAVYLCASSLTGHAGPDTQYFGPGTRLTVL.